Below, one TCR beta chain is given with its context. Its specificity is unknown. The sample belongs to a study of cytomegalovirus exposure and HLA in healthy donors. Both 60 Vbeta primers and 13 Jbeta primers went into the PCR. Some clones are missing from TCRdb's copy, which holds only in-frame ones; the method was immunoSEQ multiplex PCR. The sample lists some 160,000 clones; approximately 80% were seen once. Study conclusions and caveats: It was assumed in the presence/absence analyses that sequencing depth was roughly uniform across donors. CMV antigen specificity was confirmed in vitro for three CMV-associated chains. TRBV6-2, TRBV6-3 and some other V segments were unresolvable in 87-base-pair reads. In a later analysis, at a false discovery rate of 0.05, 15,000 to 20,000 TCR beta sequences matched HLA alleles.

Germline lookup yields CDR1 SGHTA and CDR2 FQGNSA. V was pared by 1 base and J by 4 bases, with 13 bases between. This CDR3 is 15 amino acids long. Sequencing was performed on PBMCs. The TCR was taken from a young woman in good health and CMV-seronegative. J is TRBJ1-2 and V is TRBV7-2; D is unresolved. CDR3 residues: CASSLVPGFTYGYTF. DNA for the CDR3: TGTGCCAGCAGCTTAGTACCGGGTTTCACCTATGGCTACACCTTC.